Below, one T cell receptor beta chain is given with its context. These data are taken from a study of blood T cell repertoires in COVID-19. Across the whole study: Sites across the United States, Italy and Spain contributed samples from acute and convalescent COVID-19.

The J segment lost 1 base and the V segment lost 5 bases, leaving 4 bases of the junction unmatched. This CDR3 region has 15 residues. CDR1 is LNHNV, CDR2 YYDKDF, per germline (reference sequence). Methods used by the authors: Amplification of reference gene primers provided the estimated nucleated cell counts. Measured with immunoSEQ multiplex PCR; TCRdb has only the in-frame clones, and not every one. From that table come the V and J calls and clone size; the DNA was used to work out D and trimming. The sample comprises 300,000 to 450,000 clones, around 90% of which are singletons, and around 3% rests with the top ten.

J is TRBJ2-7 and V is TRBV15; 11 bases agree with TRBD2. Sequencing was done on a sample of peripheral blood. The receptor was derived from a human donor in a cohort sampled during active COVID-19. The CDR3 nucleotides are TGTGCCACCAGCGGGGGACTAGCGGAGTCCTACGAGCAGTACTTC. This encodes CATSGGLAESYEQYF.